A selection of T cell receptor beta chains follows, all from one sample in a study of shared T cell receptors in the human thymus. Assay: immunoSEQ multiplex PCR; the TCRdb copy retains only in-frame clones and omits some. This table has some 660,000 clones, 80% to 90% appearing once. These data were also filed under a second study, of human thymus T cells.

The source material was thymocytes. These TCRs come from a boy less than two years old with a congenital heart defect. Both conserved end residues are part of each CDR3. D genes are given only for firm matches. Clone size is shown for a subset of rows, as once, few, many or a class of expanded clone.

CDR3: CASSQGGGQGGTDTQYF; DNA: TGTGCCAGCAGTCAAGGAGGGGGACAGGGAGGTACAGATACGCAGTATTTT; V: TRBV27; size: NA; J: TRBJ2-3; D: TRBD1
CDR3: CASSLGGQSSYEQYF; DNA: TGTGCCAGCAGCTTGGGTGGACAGAGCTCCTACGAGCAGTACTTC; V: TRBV5-4; size: NA; J: TRBJ2-7; D: NA
CDR3: CAIKVGDSSSGNTIYF; DNA: TGTGCCATCAAAGTCGGGGACAGTTCCTCTGGAAACACCATATATTTT; V: TRBV10-3; size: NA; J: TRBJ1-3; D: TRBD1
CDR3: CAITQTGATYGYTF; DNA: TGTGCCATCACCCAGACAGGGGCAACCTATGGCTACACCTTC; V: TRBV10-3; size: NA; J: TRBJ1-2; D: TRBD1
CDR3: CASSPTGFGGYTF; DNA: TGTGCCAGCAGTCCAACAGGGTTTGGTGGCTACACCTTC; V: TRBV28; size: NA; J: TRBJ1-2; D: NA
CDR3: CASSLGRPYNEQFF; DNA: TGTGCCAGCAGTTTAGGGCGACCTTACAATGAGCAGTTCTTC; V: TRBV28; size: NA; J: TRBJ2-1; D: NA
CDR3: CASSPGLAGAGANVLTF; DNA: TGCGCCAGCAGCCCGGGACTAGCGGGAGCTGGGGCCAACGTCCTGACTTTC; V: TRBV5-1; size: NA; J: TRBJ2-6; D: TRBD2
CDR3: CSARLAGRRRGTDTQYF; DNA: TGCAGCGCCAGACTAGCGGGACGACGGCGGGGCACAGATACGCAGTATTTT; V: TRBV29-1; size: NA; J: TRBJ2-3; D: TRBD2
CDR3: CASSPGTGNGQPQHF; DNA: TGTGCCAGCAGTCCCGGGACAGGGAACGGTCAGCCCCAGCATTTT; V: TRBV6-4; size: few; J: TRBJ1-5; D: TRBD1
CDR3: CASSLGVGAGDGDTQYF; DNA: TGCGCCAGCAGCTTGGGGGTCGGAGCGGGGGATGGGGATACGCAGTATTTT; V: TRBV5-1; size: NA; J: TRBJ2-3; D: TRBD2
CDR3: CASSGERTGNQPQHF; DNA: TGTGCCAGCAGTGGAGAGAGGACAGGCAATCAGCCCCAGCATTTT; V: TRBV6-1; size: NA; J: TRBJ1-5; D: NA
CDR3: CASRRQGKEDGYTF; DNA: TGTGCCAGCAGGAGACAGGGGAAGGAAGATGGCTACACCTTC; V: TRBV6-5; size: NA; J: TRBJ1-2; D: TRBD1
CDR3: CASSQVTSGRSQGEQYF; DNA: TGCGCCAGCAGCCAAGTCACTAGCGGGAGGAGCCAGGGGGAGCAGTACTTC; V: TRBV4-3; size: NA; J: TRBJ2-7; D: TRBD2
CDR3: CSVERGGGELFF; DNA: TGCAGCGTTGAAAGGGGCGGCGGGGAGCTGTTTTTT; V: TRBV29-1; size: NA; J: TRBJ2-2; D: NA
CDR3: CASSSQNTTNEKLFF; DNA: TGTGCCAGCAGCTCCCAAAACACAACTAATGAAAAACTGTTTTTT; V: TRBV5-4; size: NA; J: TRBJ1-4; D: NA
CDR3: CAISDGIGGVNQPQHF; DNA: TGTGCCATCAGTGACGGGATAGGGGGCGTTAATCAGCCCCAGCATTTT; V: TRBV10-3; size: NA; J: TRBJ1-5; D: TRBD1
CDR3: CASSDLGQGVAYEQYF; DNA: TGTGCCAGCAGTGATCTAGGACAGGGAGTCGCCTACGAGCAGTACTTC; V: TRBV6-1; size: NA; J: TRBJ2-7; D: TRBD1
CDR3: CASSRQGGPSGRRDEQYF; DNA: TGCGCCAGCAGCCGACAAGGGGGACCTAGCGGGAGAAGGGACGAGCAGTACTTC; V: TRBV4-3; size: NA; J: TRBJ2-7; D: TRBD2
CDR3: CASSRGGTASNYGYTF; DNA: TGCGCCAGCAGCCGCGGAGGTACAGCCTCTAACTATGGCTACACCTTC; V: TRBV4-1; size: NA; J: TRBJ1-2; D: NA
CDR3: CASSPPPVKYEQYF; DNA: TGTGCCAGCTCACCACCGCCGGTTAAATACGAGCAGTACTTC; V: TRBV18; size: NA; J: TRBJ2-7; D: NA
CDR3: CASSSPGHGYEQYF; DNA: TGTGCCAGCAGCTCCCCGGGACACGGCTACGAGCAGTACTTC; V: TRBV5-6; size: NA; J: TRBJ2-7; D: NA
CDR3: CASKETVTDTQYF; DNA: TGTGCCAGCAAGGAGACAGTCACAGATACGCAGTATTTT; V: TRBV4-2; size: NA; J: TRBJ2-3; D: NA
CDR3: CASSADSDTPSGETQYF; DNA: TGTGCCAGCAGTGCCGATTCGGACACTCCCTCGGGAGAGACCCAGTACTTC; V: TRBV6-1; size: NA; J: TRBJ2-5; D: NA
CDR3: CASSPSDRGREQYF; DNA: TGCGCCAGCAGCCCGTCGGACAGGGGGCGCGAGCAGTACTTC; V: TRBV5-1; size: NA; J: TRBJ2-7; D: TRBD1
CDR3: CASSVGPPFSSYEQYF; DNA: TGTGCCAGCAGCGTAGGCCCCCCTTTTAGCTCCTACGAGCAGTACTTC; V: TRBV9; size: NA; J: TRBJ2-7; D: NA
CDR3: CASRGRSPTGGQETQYF; DNA: TGTGCCAGCAGAGGAAGGTCCCCAACAGGGGGCCAGGAGACCCAGTACTTC; V: TRBV5-4; size: NA; J: TRBJ2-5; D: TRBD1
CDR3: CASRDRANYGYTF; DNA: TGCGCCTCAAGGGACAGGGCTAACTATGGCTACACCTTC; V: TRBV5-1; size: once; J: TRBJ1-2; D: TRBD1
CDR3: CASSQFKQKEGELVNGYTF; DNA: TGTGCCAGCAGCCAATTTAAACAAAAAGAGGGGGAGTTGGTAAATGGCTACACCTTC; V: TRBV14; size: NA; J: TRBJ1-2; D: NA
CDR3: CASSSGRGYEQYF; DNA: TGTGCCAGCAGCTCAGGCAGGGGTTACGAGCAGTACTTC; V: TRBV7-9; size: NA; J: TRBJ2-7; D: NA